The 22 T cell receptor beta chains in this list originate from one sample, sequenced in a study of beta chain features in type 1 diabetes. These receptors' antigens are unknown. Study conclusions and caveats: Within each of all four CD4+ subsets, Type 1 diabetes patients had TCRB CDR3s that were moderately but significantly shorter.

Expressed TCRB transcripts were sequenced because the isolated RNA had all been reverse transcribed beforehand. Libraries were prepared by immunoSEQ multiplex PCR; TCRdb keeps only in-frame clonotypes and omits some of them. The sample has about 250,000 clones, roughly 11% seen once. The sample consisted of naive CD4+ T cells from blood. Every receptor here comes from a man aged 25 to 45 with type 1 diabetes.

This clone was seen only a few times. The CDR3 here is CASSYGATGELFF. CDR3 nucleotides: TGTGCCAGCAGTTACGGGGCCACCGGGGAGCTGTTTTTT. The rearrangement links TRBV6-6 to TRBJ2-2; the D gene is possibly TRBD1 (5 bases). Germline V gene data show CDR1 as MNHNY and CDR2 as SVGAGI (reference sequence). CDR3 length equals 13 residues. Trimming took off 2 bases at V and 4 bases at J, with 5 bases between the two ends.

The CDR3 DNA follows: TGTGCCAGCAGTGAAGAGGGGGCACTCGAGCAGTACTTC. Encoded protein: CASSEEGALEQYF. This sequence joins TRBV6-5 and TRBJ2-7; 7 bases align to TRBD1. The length of the CDR3 is 13 residues. V shed 5 bases, J shed 6 bases, and the junction held 7 bases outside the gene matches. Germline values: CDR1 MNHEY, CDR2 SVGAGI.

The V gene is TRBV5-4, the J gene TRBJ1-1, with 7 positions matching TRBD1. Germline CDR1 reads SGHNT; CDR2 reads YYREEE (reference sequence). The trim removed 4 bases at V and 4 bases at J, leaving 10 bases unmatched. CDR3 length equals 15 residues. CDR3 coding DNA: TGTGCCAGCAGCCCAACGACAGGGATCAGCACTGAAGCTTTCTTT. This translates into CASSPTTGISTEAFF.

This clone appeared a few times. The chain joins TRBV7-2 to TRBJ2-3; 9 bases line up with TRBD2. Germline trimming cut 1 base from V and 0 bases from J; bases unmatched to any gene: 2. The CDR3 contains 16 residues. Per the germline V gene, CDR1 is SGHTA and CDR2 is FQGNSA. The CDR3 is CASSLDSGGSTDTQYF. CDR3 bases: TGTGCCAGCAGCTTAGACAGCGGGGGGAGCACAGATACGCAGTATTTT. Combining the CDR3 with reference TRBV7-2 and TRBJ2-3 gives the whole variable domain GAGVSQSPSNKVTEKGKDVELRCDPISGHTALYWYRQSLGQGLEFLIYFQGNSAPDKSGLPSDRFSAERTGGSVSTLTIQRTQQEDSAVYLCASSLDSGGSTDTQYFGPGTRLTVL.

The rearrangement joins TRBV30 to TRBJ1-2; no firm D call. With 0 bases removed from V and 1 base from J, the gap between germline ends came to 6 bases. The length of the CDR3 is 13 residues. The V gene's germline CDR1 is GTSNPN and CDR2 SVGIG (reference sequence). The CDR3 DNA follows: TGTGCCTGGAGTGTAAACAGTAACTATGGCTACACCTTC. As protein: CAWSVNSNYGYTF.

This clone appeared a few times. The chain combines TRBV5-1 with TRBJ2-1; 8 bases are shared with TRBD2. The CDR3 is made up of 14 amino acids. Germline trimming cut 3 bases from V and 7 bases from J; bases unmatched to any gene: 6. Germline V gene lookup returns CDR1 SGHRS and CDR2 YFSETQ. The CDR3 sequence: CASSSRTSRNEQFF. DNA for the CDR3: TGCGCCAGCAGCTCCCGGACTAGCAGGAATGAGCAGTTCTTC.

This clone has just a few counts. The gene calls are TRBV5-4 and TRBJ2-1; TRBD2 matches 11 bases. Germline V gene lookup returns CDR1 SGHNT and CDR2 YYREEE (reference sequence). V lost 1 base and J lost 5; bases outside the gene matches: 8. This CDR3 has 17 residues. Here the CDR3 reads CASSLLFGLAGNNEQFF. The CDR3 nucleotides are TGTGCCAGCAGCTTGTTGTTCGGACTAGCGGGTAACAATGAGCAGTTCTTC.

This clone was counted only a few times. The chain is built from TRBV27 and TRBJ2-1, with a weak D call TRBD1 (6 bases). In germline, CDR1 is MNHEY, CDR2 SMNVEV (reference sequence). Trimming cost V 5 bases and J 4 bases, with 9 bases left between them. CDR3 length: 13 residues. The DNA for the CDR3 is TGTGCCAGCAGTAAAGGACAGTACAATGAGCAGTTCTTC. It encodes CASSKGQYNEQFF.

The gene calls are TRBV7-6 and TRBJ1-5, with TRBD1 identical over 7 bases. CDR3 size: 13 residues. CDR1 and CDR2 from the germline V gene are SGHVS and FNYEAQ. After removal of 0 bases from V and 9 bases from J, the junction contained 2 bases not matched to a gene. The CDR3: CASSLAEGAPQHF. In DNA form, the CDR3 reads TGTGCCAGCAGCTTAGCCGAGGGGGCGCCCCAGCATTTT. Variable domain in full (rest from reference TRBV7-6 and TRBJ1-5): GAGVSQSPRYKVTKRGQDVALRCDPISGHVSLYWYRQALGQGPEFLTYFNYEAQQDKSGLPNDRFSAERPEGSISTLTIQRTEQRDSAMYRCASSLAEGAPQHFGDGTRLSIL.

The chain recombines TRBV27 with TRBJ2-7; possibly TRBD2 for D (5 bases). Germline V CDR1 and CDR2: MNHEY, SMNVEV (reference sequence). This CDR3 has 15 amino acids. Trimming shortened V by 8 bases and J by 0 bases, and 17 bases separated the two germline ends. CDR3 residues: CASGRRDLSSYEQYF. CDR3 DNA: TGTGCCAGCGGCCGCCGGGATTTGAGCTCCTACGAGCAGTACTTC.

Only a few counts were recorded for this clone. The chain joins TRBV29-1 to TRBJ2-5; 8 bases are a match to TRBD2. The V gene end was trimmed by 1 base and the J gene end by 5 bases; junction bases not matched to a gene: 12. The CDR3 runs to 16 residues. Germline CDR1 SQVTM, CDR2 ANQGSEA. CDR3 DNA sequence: TGCAGCGTTGAAGGAGAGGTAGCGGGGCCGAGGGAGACCCAGTACTTC. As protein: CSVEGEVAGPRETQYF.

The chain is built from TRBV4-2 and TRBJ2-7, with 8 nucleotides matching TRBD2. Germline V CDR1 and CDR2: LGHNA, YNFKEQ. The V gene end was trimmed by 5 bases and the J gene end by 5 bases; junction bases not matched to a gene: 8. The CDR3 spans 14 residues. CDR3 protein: CASSAGTRPHEQYF. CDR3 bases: TGTGCCAGCAGCGCCGGGACTAGGCCACACGAGCAGTACTTC.

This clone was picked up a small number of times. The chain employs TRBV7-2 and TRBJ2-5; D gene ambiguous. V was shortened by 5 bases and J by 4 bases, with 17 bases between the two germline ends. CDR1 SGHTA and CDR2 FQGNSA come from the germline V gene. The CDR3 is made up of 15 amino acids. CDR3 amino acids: CASSPKRERRETQYF. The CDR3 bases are TGTGCCAGCAGCCCGAAGCGAGAGAGGAGAGAGACCCAGTACTTC.

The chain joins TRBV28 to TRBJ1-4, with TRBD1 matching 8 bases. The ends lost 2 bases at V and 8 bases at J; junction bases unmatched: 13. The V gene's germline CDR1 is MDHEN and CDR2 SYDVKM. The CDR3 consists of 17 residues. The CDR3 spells CASSLVRQGASKEKLFF. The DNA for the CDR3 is TGTGCCAGCAGTTTAGTCAGGCAGGGGGCATCAAAGGAAAAACTGTTTTTT. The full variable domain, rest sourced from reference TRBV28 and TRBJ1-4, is DVKVTQSSRYLVKRTGEKVFLECVQDMDHENMFWYRQDPGLGLRLIYFSYDVKMKEKGDIPEGYSVSREKKERFSLILESASTNQTSMYLCASSLVRQGASKEKLFFGSGTQLSVL.

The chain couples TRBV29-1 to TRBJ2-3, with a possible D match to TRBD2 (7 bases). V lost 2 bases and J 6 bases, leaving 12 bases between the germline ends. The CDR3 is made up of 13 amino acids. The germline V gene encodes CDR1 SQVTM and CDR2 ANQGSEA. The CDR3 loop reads CSVEWGGRDTQYF. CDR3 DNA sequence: TGCAGCGTTGAATGGGGGGGCCGTGATACGCAGTATTTT.

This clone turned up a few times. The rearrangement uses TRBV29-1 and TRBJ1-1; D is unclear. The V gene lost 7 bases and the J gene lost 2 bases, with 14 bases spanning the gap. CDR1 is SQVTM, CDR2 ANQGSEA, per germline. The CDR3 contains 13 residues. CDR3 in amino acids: CSEASGANTEAFF. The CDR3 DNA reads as TGCAGCGAAGCTTCGGGAGCCAACACTGAAGCTTTCTTT.

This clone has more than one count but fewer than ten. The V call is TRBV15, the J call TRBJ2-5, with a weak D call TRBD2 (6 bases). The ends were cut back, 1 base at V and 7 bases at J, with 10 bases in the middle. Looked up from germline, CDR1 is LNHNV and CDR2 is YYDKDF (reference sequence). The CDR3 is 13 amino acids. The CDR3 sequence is CATSRVGLGTQYF. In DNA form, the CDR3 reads TGTGCCACCAGCAGAGTGGGACTCGGGACCCAGTACTTC.

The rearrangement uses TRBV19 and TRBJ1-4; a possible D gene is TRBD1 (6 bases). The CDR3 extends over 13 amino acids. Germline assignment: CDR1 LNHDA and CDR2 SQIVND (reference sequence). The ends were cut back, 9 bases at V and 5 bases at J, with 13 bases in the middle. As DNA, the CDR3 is TGTGCCAGCAAAGGACAGAGCAATGAAAAACTGTTTTTT. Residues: CASKGQSNEKLFF.

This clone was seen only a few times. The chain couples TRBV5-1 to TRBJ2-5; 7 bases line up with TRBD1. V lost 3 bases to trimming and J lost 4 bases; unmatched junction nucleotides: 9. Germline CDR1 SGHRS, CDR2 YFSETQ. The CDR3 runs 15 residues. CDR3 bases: TGCGCCAGCAGCTCCTCCAACAGGGGCGGAGAGACCCAGTACTTC. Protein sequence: CASSSSNRGGETQYF. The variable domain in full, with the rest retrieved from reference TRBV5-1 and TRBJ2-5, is KAGVTQTPRYLIKTRGQQVTLSCSPISGHRSVSWYQQTPGQGLQFLFEYFSETQRNKGNFPGRFSGRQFSNSRSEMNVSTLELGDSALYLCASSSSNRGGETQYFGPGTRLLVL.

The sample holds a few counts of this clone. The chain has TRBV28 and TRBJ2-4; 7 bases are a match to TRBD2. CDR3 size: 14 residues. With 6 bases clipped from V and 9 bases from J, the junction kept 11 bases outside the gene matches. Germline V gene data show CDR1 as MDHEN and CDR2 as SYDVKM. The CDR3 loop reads CASSGRQDPSIQYF. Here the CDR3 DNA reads TGTGCCAGCAGCGGGAGGCAAGACCCGAGCATTCAGTACTTC.

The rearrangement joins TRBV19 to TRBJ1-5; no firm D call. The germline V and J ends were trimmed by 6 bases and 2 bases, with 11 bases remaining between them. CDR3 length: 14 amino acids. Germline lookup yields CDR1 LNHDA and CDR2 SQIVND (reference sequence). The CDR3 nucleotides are TGTGCCAGTAGCACCTACGAGGGCAATCAGCCCCAGCATTTT. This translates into CASSTYEGNQPQHF.

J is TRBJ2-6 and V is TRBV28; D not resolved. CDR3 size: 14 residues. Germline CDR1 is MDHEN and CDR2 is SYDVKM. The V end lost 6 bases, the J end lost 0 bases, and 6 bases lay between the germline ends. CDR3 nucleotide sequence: TGTGCCAGCAGCAAACTCTCTGGGGCCAACGTCCTGACTTTC. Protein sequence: CASSKLSGANVLTF.